The clone carrying this TCR beta chain was found a few times. Time point denoted: neoterminal ileum biopsy at postoperative endoscopy, about 6 months after surgery. The data were obtained in a study of T cell repertoires in ileal Crohn's disease. At the level of the study: Surgery for a complication: stricturing in about 61%, penetrating in about 40%.

The germline gives CDR1 SGHRS, CDR2 YFSETQ. The CDR3 length is 14 residues. After removal of 5 bases from V and 10 bases from J, the junction contained 9 bases not matched to a gene. Sequencing was performed with immunoSEQ multiplex PCR; in TCRdb, only in-frame clones are kept and a portion is missing. Among about 12,000 clones listed, around two thirds were seen once. The rearrangement uses TRBV5-1 and TRBJ1-6; the match to TRBD1 covers 7 bases. The sequenced sample consisted of ileal tissue. The receptor was derived from an adult with Crohn's disease. This CDR3 reads CASRDQTGKSPLHF. In DNA, the CDR3 is TGCGCCAGCAGAGACCAGACAGGGAAATCACCCCTCCACTTT. Filled out from reference TRBV5-1 and TRBJ1-6, the complete variable domain reads KAGVTQTPRYLIKTRGQQVTLSCSPISGHRSVSWYQQTPGQGLQFLFEYFSETQRNKGNFPGRFSGRQFSNSRSEMNVSTLELGDSALYLCASRDQTGKSPLHFGNGTRLTVT.